In its sample, the clone carrying this T cell receptor (beta chain) was seen many times. CDR1 is MGHRA and CDR2 is YSYEKL in the germline V gene. The CDR3 has 17 amino acids. Losses at the gene ends were 2 bases for V and 4 bases for J; bases not matched to a gene: 13. The record originates from a study of blood T cell repertoires in COVID-19. In the study overall: Researchers got acute and convalescent COVID-19 samples from the United States, Italy and Spain. Sources were T cells, B-cell-depleted T cells, or PBMCs; the material itself was cDNA or gDNA.

In the authors' methods: Nucleated cell number was recorded as an estimate derived from reference gene primer amplification. The method was immunoSEQ multiplex PCR; TCRdb's version includes in-frame clones alone and lacks a portion of them. V, J and clone size derive from that table, while D and trimming were established from the DNA sequence. The sample records roughly 70,000 clones, around four fifths being singletons. J is TRBJ1-2 and V is TRBV4-1; 7 bases map to TRBD1. Material for sequencing was peripheral blood. The sequence derives from a man aged 55 to 70 with acute or convalescent COVID-19. CDR3 nucleotide sequence: TGCGCCAGCAGCCAAACCGCCGCGGGACAGCGTTCCTATGGCTACACCTTC. Its protein product is CASSQTAAGQRSYGYTF.